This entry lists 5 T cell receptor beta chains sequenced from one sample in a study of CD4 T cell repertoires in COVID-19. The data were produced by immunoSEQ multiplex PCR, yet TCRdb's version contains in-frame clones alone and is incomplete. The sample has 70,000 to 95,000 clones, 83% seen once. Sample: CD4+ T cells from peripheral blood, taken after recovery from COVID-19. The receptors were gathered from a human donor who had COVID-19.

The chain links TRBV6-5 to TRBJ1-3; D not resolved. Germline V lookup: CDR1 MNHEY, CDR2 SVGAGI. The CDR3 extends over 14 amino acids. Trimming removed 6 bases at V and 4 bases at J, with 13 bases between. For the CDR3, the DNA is TGTGCCAGCAGACCTTTACAGAGGGGAAACACCATATATTTT. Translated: CASRPLQRGNTIYF.

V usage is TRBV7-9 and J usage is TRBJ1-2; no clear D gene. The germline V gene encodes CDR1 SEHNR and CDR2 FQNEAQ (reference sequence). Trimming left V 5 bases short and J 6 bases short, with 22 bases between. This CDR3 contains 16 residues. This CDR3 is CASSLEFIPTENGYTF. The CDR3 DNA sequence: TGTGCCAGCAGCCTCGAGTTTATCCCGACGGAGAATGGCTACACCTTC.

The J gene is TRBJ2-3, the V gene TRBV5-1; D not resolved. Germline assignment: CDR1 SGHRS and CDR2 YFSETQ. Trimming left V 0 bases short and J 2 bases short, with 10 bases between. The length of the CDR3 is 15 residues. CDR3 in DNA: TGCGCCAGCAGCTTGGCACCAACCACCACAGATACGCAGTATTTT. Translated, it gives CASSLAPTTTDTQYF.

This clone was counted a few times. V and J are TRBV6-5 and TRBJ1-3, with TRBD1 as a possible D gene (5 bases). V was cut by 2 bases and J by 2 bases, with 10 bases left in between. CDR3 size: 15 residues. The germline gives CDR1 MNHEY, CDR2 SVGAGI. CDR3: CASSYSLGAGNTIYF. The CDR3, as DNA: TGTGCCAGCAGTTACAGCCTAGGGGCTGGAAACACCATATATTTT.

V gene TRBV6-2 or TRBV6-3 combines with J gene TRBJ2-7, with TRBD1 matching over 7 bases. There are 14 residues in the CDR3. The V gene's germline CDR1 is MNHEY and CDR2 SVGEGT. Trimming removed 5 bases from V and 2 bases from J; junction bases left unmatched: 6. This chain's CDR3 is CASSPGQVTYEQYF. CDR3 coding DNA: TGTGCCAGCAGTCCAGGACAGGTGACCTACGAGCAGTACTTC.